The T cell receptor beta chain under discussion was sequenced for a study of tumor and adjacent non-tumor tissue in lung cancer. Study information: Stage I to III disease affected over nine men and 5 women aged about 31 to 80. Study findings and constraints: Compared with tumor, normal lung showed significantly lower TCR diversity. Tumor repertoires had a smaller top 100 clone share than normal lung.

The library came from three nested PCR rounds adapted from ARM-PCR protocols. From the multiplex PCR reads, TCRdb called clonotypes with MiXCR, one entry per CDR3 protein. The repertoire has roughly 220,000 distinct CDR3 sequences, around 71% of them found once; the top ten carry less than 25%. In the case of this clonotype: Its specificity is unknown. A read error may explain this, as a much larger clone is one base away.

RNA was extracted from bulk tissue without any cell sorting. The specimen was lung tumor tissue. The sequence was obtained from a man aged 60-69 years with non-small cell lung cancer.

CDR3 DNA sequence: TGCAGTGCTAGGACTACCAGCTCTGGAAACACCATATATTTT. It is translated as CSARTTSSGNTIYF. The J gene is TRBJ1-3, the V gene TRBV20-1; D unclear. The CDR3 has 14 residues. Trimming took off 3 bases at V and 0 bases at J, with 9 bases between the two ends. In germline, CDR1 is DFQATT, CDR2 SNEGSKA (reference sequence).